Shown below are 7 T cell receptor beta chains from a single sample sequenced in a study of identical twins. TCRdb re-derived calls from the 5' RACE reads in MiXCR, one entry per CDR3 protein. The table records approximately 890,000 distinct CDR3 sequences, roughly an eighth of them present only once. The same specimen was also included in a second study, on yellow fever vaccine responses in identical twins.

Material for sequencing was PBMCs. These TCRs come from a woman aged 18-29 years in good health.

In DNA, the CDR3 is TGTGCCAGCAGCTTAGCTGTTGCCTGGGACCCGAGGAACTACAATGAGCAGTTCTTC. It encodes CASSLAVAWDPRNYNEQFF. The chain joins TRBV7-6 to TRBJ2-1, with D perhaps TRBD1 or TRBD2 (5 bases each). The V end was cut by 0 bases, the J end by 3 bases, with 21 bases between. Germline CDR1 reads SGHVS; CDR2 reads FNYEAQ. The CDR3 runs to 19 residues. The entire variable domain, with the rest obtained from reference TRBV7-6 and TRBJ2-1, is as follows: GAGVSQSPRYKVTKRGQDVALRCDPISGHVSLYWYRQALGQGPEFLTYFNYEAQQDKSGLPNDRFSAERPEGSISTLTIQRTEQRDSAMYRCASSLAVAWDPRNYNEQFFGPGTRLTVL.

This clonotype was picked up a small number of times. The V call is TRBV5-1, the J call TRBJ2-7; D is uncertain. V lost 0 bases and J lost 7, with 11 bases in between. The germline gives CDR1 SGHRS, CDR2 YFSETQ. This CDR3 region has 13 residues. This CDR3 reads CASSLAVPSEQYF. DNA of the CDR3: TGCGCCAGCAGCTTGGCCGTCCCGTCTGAGCAGTACTTC.

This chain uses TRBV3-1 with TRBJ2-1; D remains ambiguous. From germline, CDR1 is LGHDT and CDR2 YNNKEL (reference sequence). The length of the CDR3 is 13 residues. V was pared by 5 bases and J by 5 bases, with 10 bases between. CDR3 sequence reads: CASSFRTNNEQFF. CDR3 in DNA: TGTGCCAGCAGCTTTCGGACCAACAATGAGCAGTTCTTC.

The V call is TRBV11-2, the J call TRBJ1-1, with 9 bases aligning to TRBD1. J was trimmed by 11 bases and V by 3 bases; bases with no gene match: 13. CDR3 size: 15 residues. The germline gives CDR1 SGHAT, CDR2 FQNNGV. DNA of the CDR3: TGTGCCAGCAGCTTCCCGGGGACAGGGAAAGTGGACGCTTTCTTT. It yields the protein CASSFPGTGKVDAFF.

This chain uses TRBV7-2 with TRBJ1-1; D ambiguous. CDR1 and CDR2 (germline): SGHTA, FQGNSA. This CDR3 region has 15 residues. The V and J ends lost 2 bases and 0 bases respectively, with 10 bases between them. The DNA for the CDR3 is TGTGCCAGCAGCTTAAGAAGTGTCATGAACACTGAAGCTTTCTTT. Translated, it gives CASSLRSVMNTEAFF. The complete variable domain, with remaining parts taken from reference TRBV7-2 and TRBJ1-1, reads GAGVSQSPSNKVTEKGKDVELRCDPISGHTALYWYRQSLGQGLEFLIYFQGNSAPDKSGLPSDRFSAERTGGSVSTLTIQRTQQEDSAVYLCASSLRSVMNTEAFFGQGTRLTVV.

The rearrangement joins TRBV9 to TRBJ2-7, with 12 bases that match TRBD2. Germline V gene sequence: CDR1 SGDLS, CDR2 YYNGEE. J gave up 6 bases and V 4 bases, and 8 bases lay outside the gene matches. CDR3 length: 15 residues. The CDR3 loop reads CASSPRLAGGVEQYF. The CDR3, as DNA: TGTGCCAGCAGCCCCAGGCTAGCGGGAGGGGTCGAGCAGTACTTC.

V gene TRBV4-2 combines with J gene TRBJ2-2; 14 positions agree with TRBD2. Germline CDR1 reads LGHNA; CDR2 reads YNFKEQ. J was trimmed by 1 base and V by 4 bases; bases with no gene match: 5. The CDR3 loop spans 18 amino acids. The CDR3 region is CASSLGLAGGLNTGELFF. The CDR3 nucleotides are TGTGCCAGCAGCCTAGGACTAGCGGGGGGCCTGAACACCGGGGAGCTGTTTTTT.